This TCR beta chain is from a study of blood T cell repertoires in COVID-19. The Seattle site enrolled patients during active infection and followed them longitudinally. Authors' data handling: Reference gene primer amplification gave estimated nucleated cell counts. Assay: immunoSEQ multiplex PCR; the TCRdb copy retains only in-frame clones and omits some. Clone size and V and J calls were adopted from that table, with D and trimming inferred from the DNA. Of over 200,000 clones listed, 80% to 90% were seen once; the top ten hold about 2.5%. The CDR3 runs 16 residues. Germline assignment: CDR1 SGHTA and CDR2 FQGTGA. Unmatched junction bases numbered 10, after V lost 5 bases and J lost 4 bases.

Material: peripheral blood. This TCR derives from a man aged 25-45 years with COVID-19, enrolled during active disease. V and J are TRBV7-3 and TRBJ2-1, with TRBD1 matching 8 bases. In DNA, the CDR3 is TGTGCCAGCAGCACCAGTCAGGGGGCTCGGTACAATGAGCAGTTCTTC. It translates to CASSTSQGARYNEQFF.